The entry below gives a single T cell receptor (beta chain) sequence along with its context. What it binds is unknown. The CDR3 is made up of 19 amino acids. Germline assignment: CDR1 SGHNT and CDR2 YENEEA. Losses at the gene ends were 5 bases for V and 0 bases for J; bases not matched to a gene: 10. The data stem from a study of T cell responses to AZD1222 COVID-19 vaccine. Study-level points and caveats: Two AZD1222 doses significantly raised spike-specific TCR breadth and depth over controls.

Data came from immunoSEQ multiplex PCR; TCRdb stores just in-frame clones and leaves some out. The table has roughly 80,000 clones, roughly 87% seen once. The V and J genes are TRBV11-3 and TRBJ2-1, with 13 bases identical to TRBD2. The sample in question was peripheral blood, obtained 28 days after the second AZD1222 dose. The clonotype was recovered from an adult who received the AZD1222 COVID-19 vaccine. The CDR3 coding sequence is TGTGCCAGCAGCCCTCCGACTAGCGGGGGGCCCAGCTCCTACAATGAGCAGTTCTTC. It translates to CASSPPTSGGPSSYNEQFF.